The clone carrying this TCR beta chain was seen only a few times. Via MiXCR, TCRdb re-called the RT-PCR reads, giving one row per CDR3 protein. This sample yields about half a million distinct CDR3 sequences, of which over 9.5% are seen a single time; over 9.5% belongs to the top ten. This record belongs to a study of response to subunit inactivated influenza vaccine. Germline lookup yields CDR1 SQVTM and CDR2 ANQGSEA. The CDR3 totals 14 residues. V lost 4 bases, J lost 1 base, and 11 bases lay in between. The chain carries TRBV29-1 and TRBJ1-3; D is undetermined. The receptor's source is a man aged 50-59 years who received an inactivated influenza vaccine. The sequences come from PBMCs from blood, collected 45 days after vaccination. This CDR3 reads CSVAPAPSGNTIYF. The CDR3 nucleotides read TGCAGCGTTGCGCCTGCCCCTTCTGGAAACACCATATATTTT.